The 17 T cell receptor beta chains listed next were all sequenced from one sample in a study of long-term antiretroviral therapy in people with HIV. Researchers ran immunoSEQ v3.0 at survey level. Generated by immunoSEQ multiplex PCR, the TCRdb table keeps only in-frame clones and is missing some. The data contain fewer than 35,000 clones, almost 85% of them singletons. Sample: unsorted PBMCs, taken roughly 3.3 years after starting antiretroviral therapy. These receptors originate from a man younger than 35 with HIV.

The chain recombines TRBV5-1 with TRBJ2-7; weak D call: TRBD2 (5 bases). CDR3 length: 16 amino acids. Germline V CDR1 and CDR2: SGHRS, YFSETQ. With 0 bases removed from V and 3 bases from J, the gap between germline ends came to 16 bases. The CDR3 DNA sequence: TGCGCCAGCAGCTTGGTAGGAGGCGCTGAGGTCTACGAGCAGTACTTC. Its protein is CASSLVGGAEVYEQYF.

The gene calls are TRBV11-2 and TRBJ1-2, with a possible D match to TRBD1 (5 bases). Between the trimmed V and J ends, which lost 7 bases and 1 base, there was a span of 16 bases. This CDR3 has 15 residues. In germline, CDR1 is SGHAT, CDR2 FQNNGV. The CDR3 bases are TGTGCCAGCACTACTCGGGGCCCCGTTAACTATGGCTACACCTTC. Its translation is CASTTRGPVNYGYTF.

The genes are TRBV19 and TRBJ1-2, with D uncertain. The CDR3 spans 13 residues. Germline V gene lookup returns CDR1 LNHDA and CDR2 SQIVND (reference sequence). V lost 1 base, J lost 7 bases, and 10 bases lay in between. The CDR3 loop reads CASSIGSHIGYTF. DNA of the CDR3: TGTGCCAGTAGTATAGGATCGCATATTGGCTACACCTTC.

The chain joins TRBV4-1 to TRBJ2-7, with D tentatively TRBD2 (5 bases). CDR1 and CDR2 from the germline V gene are MGHRA and YSYEKL. V was shortened by 0 bases and J by 3 bases, with 9 bases between the two germline ends. The CDR3 consists of 14 residues. CDR3 region: CASSQESEDYEQYF. CDR3 nucleotide sequence: TGCGCCAGCAGCCAAGAGTCGGAGGACTACGAGCAGTACTTC.

The rearrangement joins TRBV14 to TRBJ2-7; unclear D gene. Trimming removed 0 bases at V and 7 bases at J, with 13 bases between. Germline values: CDR1 SGHDN, CDR2 FVKESK. CDR3 length equals 14 residues. The CDR3 sequence is CASSQDGLFKEQYF. In DNA, the CDR3 is TGTGCCAGCAGCCAAGATGGTCTGTTTAAGGAGCAGTACTTC.

The V call is TRBV6-1, the J call TRBJ2-2, with 9 bases identical to TRBD2. The J segment lost 4 bases and the V segment lost 4 bases, leaving 4 bases of the junction unmatched. CDR3 size: 15 residues. Germline V CDR1 and CDR2: MNHNS, SASEGT. The CDR3, as DNA: TGTGCCAGCAGTGTGGGTAGCGGGGGCACCGGGGAGCTGTTTTTT. Translation gives CASSVGSGGTGELFF.

V usage is TRBV5-6 and J usage is TRBJ1-4, with D possibly being TRBD1 (5 bases). The V end lost 4 bases, the J end lost 11 bases, and 27 bases lay between the germline ends. Germline-derived CDR1 and CDR2 are SGHDT and YYEEEE. The CDR3 has 17 residues. This chain's CDR3 is CASSERRDLFASRKLFF. For the CDR3, the DNA is TGTGCCAGCAGCGAGCGCCGGGACCTCTTCGCTTCAAGGAAACTGTTTTTT.

The chain joins TRBV9 to TRBJ1-1, with no clear D. There are 14 residues in the CDR3. The V gene's germline CDR1 is SGDLS and CDR2 YYNGEE. V shed 2 bases and J shed 0 bases, with 8 bases lying between them. CDR3 in amino acids: CASSVQTVNTEAFF. For the CDR3, the DNA is TGTGCCAGCAGCGTCCAGACCGTGAACACTGAAGCTTTCTTT.

The V gene is TRBV18, the J gene TRBJ1-3, with a possible D match to TRBD1 (6 bases). CDR1 is KGHSH and CDR2 is LQKENI in the germline V gene. V gave up 5 bases and J gave up 0 bases, with 11 bases separating them. The CDR3 length is 15 residues. The CDR3 DNA reads as TGTGCCAGCTCATCGGACAGTTTCTCTGGAAACACCATATATTTT. Translating gives CASSSDSFSGNTIYF.

This clone was counted once. The J gene is TRBJ2-7, the V gene TRBV28, with D unresolved. V lost 3 bases and J 2 bases, leaving 17 bases between the germline ends. The CDR3 covers 16 residues. Germline values: CDR1 MDHEN, CDR2 SYDVKM. The CDR3 region is CASSFSPLGLAYEQYF. The CDR3 DNA is TGTGCCAGCAGTTTTTCCCCCTTAGGGCTTGCCTACGAGCAGTACTTC.

J is TRBJ2-3 and V is TRBV19; no clear D. This CDR3 has 13 amino acids. The V gene's germline CDR1 is LNHDA and CDR2 SQIVND (reference sequence). The V end lost 5 bases, the J end lost 1 base, and 7 bases lay between the germline ends. Written as DNA, the CDR3 is TGTGCCAGTAGTTGGCAGGGCACAGATACGCAGTATTTT. This sequence encodes CASSWQGTDTQYF.

This sequence joins TRBV25-1 and TRBJ1-2; maybe TRBD1 (5 bases). There are 13 residues in the CDR3. Germline CDR1 is MGHDK and CDR2 is SYGVNS. Between the trimmed V and J ends, which lost 1 base and 7 bases, there was a span of 10 bases. The CDR3 DNA reads as TGTGCCAGCAGTGAATCCTCGAGGGGTGGCTACACCTTC. Translation gives CASSESSRGGYTF.

The rearrangement joins TRBV4-1 to TRBJ1-1, with D perhaps matching TRBD1 (6 bases). Germline V gene data show CDR1 as MGHRA and CDR2 as YSYEKL. Trimming pared 4 bases from V and 3 bases from J, leaving 9 bases between. The CDR3 runs 13 residues. CDR3 DNA sequence: TGCGCCAGCAGCCTTCAGGGGCACACTGAAGCTTTCTTT. Translated: CASSLQGHTEAFF.

V gene TRBV9 combines with J gene TRBJ1-2; D might be TRBD1 (6 bases). The V gene lost 0 bases and the J gene lost 2 bases, with 8 bases spanning the gap. Germline V gene data show CDR1 as SGDLS and CDR2 as YYNGEE. There are 14 residues in the CDR3. The CDR3 DNA is TGTGCCAGCAGCGTAGGAGGGGGGAACTATGGCTACACCTTC. It encodes CASSVGGGNYGYTF.

V gene TRBV27 combines with J gene TRBJ2-5; D gene ambiguous. Germline V lookup: CDR1 MNHEY, CDR2 SMNVEV (reference sequence). Trimming took 6 bases from V and 1 from J, leaving 12 bases between them. This CDR3 spans 14 amino acids. The DNA for the CDR3 is TGTGCCAGCAGGCAATCCCCTCCCCAAGAGACCCAGTACTTC. It encodes CASRQSPPQETQYF.

The genes are TRBV7-3 and TRBJ2-3, with D perhaps matching TRBD2 (6 bases). Germline CDR1 SGHTA, CDR2 FQGTGA. V lost 3 bases to trimming and J lost 1 base, with 11 bases between them. CDR3 length: 15 residues. CDR3 nucleotides: TGTGCCAGCAGCTTTGATAGCGGCCGCACAGATACGCAGTATTTT. Its protein is CASSFDSGRTDTQYF. The variable domain in full, completed from reference TRBV7-3 and TRBJ2-3, reads GAGVSQTPSNKVTEKGKYVELRCDPISGHTALYWYRQSLGQGPEFLIYFQGTGAADDSGLPNDRFFAVRPEGSVSTLKIQRTERGDSAVYLCASSFDSGRTDTQYFGPGTRLTVL.

The rearrangement links TRBV4-2 to TRBJ1-2, with a tentative D call TRBD1 (6 bases). The V gene's germline CDR1 is LGHNA and CDR2 YNFKEQ. V was shortened by 7 bases and J by 5 bases, with 17 bases between the two germline ends. The CDR3 has 14 amino acids. CDR3 nucleotides: TGTGCCAGCAACACAGGGTTCCTCCAGTATGGCTACACCTTC. Translated, it gives CASNTGFLQYGYTF.